Only one count was recorded for the clone carrying this T cell receptor beta chain. Its antigen is currently unknown. The protocol was immunoSEQ multiplex PCR, while the TCRdb copy is restricted to in-frame clones and leaves out a portion. The sample shows more than 100,000 clones, 92% of them seen only once. The data derive from a study of T cell responses to AZD1222 COVID-19 vaccine. Study-level results: The span of vaccine-associated CD4 TCRs extended across spike, with dominance at 160-218 and 743-854.

The CDR3 runs 14 residues. Looked up from germline, CDR1 is MDHEN and CDR2 is SYDVKM. V was pared by 3 bases and J by 6 bases, with 14 bases between. The V and J genes are TRBV28 and TRBJ1-2; D gene ambiguous. The TCR was taken from an adult who received the AZD1222 COVID-19 vaccine. Sequenced here: peripheral blood, sampled 28 days after the second AZD1222 dose. The CDR3 loop is CASSFAMNNDGYTF. The CDR3 nucleotides are TGTGCCAGCAGTTTCGCGATGAACAACGATGGCTACACCTTC.